This T cell receptor beta chain was recovered during a study of blood T cell repertoires in COVID-19. Participant age was 18 to 89 years, and participants resided in 20 to 30 US areas. The CDR3 length is 17 residues. This table comes from immunoSEQ multiplex PCR, and its TCRdb copy is limited to in-frame clones, with some not included. The table has over 130,000 clones, 80% to 90% seen once. This clone has a handful of counts. The chain uses TRBV12-2 and TRBJ2-3; the D call TRBD2 from the table was never checked on the DNA. TRBV12-2 is shown as a pseudogene. The receptor was derived from a woman in her forties or fifties with acute COVID-19. The sample taken for sequencing was PBMCs or T cells enriched from blood (not recorded which). The CDR3 sequence is CASRFRSSGHSTDTQYF. The DNA of the CDR3 is TGTGCAAGTCGCTTCAGATCTAGCGGCCATAGCACAGATACGCAGTATTTT.